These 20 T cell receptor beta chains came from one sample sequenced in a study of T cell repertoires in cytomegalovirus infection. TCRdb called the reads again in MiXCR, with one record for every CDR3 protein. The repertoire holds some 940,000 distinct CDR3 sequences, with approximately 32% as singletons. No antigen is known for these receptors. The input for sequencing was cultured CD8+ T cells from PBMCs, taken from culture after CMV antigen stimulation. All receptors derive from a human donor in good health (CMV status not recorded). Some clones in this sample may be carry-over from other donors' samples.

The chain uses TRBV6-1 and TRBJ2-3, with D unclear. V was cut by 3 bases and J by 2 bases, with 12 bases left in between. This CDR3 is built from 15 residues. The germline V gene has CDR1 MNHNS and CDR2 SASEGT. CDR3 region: CASSDARAATDTQYF. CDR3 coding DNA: TGTGCCAGCAGTGATGCGAGAGCAGCCACAGATACGCAGTATTTT.

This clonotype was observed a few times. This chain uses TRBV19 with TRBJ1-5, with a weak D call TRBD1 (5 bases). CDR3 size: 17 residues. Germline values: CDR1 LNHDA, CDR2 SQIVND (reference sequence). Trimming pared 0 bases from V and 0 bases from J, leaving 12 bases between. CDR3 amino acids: CASSIESPGGSNQPQHF. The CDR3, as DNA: TGTGCCAGTAGTATAGAGAGCCCCGGGGGTAGCAATCAGCCCCAGCATTTT.

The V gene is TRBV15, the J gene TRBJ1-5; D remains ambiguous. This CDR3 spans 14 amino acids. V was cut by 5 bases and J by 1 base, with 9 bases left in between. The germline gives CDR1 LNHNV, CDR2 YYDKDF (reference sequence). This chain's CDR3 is CATSAHSSNQPQHF. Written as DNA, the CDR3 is TGTGCCACCAGCGCTCACAGCAGCAATCAGCCCCAGCATTTT.

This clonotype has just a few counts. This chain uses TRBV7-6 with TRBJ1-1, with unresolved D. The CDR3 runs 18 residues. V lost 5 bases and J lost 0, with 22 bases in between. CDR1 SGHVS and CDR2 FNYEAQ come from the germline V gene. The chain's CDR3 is CASSPQDTKDLMNTEAFF. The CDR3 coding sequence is TGTGCCAGCAGCCCGCAAGACACGAAAGACCTCATGAACACTGAAGCTTTCTTT.

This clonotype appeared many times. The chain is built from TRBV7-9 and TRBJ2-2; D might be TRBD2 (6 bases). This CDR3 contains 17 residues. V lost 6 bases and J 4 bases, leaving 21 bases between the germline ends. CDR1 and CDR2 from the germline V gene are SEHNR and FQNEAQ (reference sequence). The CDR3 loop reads CASRSWGPGGITGELFF. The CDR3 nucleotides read TGTGCCAGCAGGTCTTGGGGACCAGGCGGGATCACCGGGGAGCTGTTTTTT.

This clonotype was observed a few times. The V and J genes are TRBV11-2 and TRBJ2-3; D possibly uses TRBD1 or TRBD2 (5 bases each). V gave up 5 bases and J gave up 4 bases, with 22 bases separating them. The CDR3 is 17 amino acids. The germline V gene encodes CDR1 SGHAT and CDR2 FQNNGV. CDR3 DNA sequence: TGTGCCAGCAGCGCTCCCGGGGCCTCCGACGAATCAGATACGCAGTATTTT. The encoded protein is CASSAPGASDESDTQYF.

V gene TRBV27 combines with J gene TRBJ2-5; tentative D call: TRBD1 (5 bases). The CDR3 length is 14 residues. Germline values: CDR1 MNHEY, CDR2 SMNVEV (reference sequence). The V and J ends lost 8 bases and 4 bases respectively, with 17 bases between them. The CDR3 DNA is TGTGCCAGCGCTCTGGGGCTTACGGGAGAGACCCAGTACTTC. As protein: CASALGLTGETQYF.

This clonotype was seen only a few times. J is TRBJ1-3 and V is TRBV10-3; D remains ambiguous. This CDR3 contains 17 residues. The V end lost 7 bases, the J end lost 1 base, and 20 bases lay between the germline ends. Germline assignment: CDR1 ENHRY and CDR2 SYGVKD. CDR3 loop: CAITRGSYTPSGNTIYF. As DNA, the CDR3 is TGTGCCATCACCCGAGGGTCTTACACACCATCTGGAAACACCATATATTTT.

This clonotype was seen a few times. The CDR3 loop is CASSLVSIVGLPDNSPLHF. CDR3 coding DNA: TGCGCCAGCAGCTTGGTATCCATCGTGGGTCTCCCTGATAATTCACCCCTCCACTTT. The rearrangement links TRBV5-1 to TRBJ1-6; no definite D call. The V end lost 0 bases, the J end lost 5 bases, and 21 bases lay between the germline ends. The CDR3 has 19 amino acids. Germline V gene data show CDR1 as SGHRS and CDR2 as YFSETQ.

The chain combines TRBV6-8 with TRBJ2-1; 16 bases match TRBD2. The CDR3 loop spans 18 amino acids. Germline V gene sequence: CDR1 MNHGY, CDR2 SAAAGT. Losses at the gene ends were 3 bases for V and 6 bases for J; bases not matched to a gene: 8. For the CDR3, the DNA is TGTGCCAGCAGTTATTCCGGGACTAGCGGGGGGGCAGGCAATGAGCAGTTCTTC. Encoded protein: CASSYSGTSGGAGNEQFF.

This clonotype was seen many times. The CDR3 loop reads CASSPRTSGGTTDTQYF. In nucleotides, the CDR3 is TGTGCCAGCAGCCCCCGGACTAGCGGGGGTACCACAGATACGCAGTATTTT. The chain is built from TRBV7-6 and TRBJ2-3, with 13 bases fitting TRBD2. Germline lookup yields CDR1 SGHVS and CDR2 FNYEAQ. The J segment lost 2 bases and the V segment lost 5 bases, leaving 7 bases of the junction unmatched. The CDR3 has 17 amino acids.

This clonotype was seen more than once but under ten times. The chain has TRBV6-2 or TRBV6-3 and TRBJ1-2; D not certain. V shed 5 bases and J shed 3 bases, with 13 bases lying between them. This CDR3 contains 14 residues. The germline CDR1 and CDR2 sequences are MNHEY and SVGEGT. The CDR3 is CASSPEERYYGYTF. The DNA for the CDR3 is TGTGCCAGCAGTCCCGAAGAAAGGTACTATGGCTACACCTTC.

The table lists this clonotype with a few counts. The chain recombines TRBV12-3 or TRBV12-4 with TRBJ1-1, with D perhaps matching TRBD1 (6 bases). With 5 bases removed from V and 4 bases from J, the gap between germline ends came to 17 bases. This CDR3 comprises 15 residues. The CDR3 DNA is TGTGCCAGCAGTAGGGCCGAGACAGGTTTCACTGAAGCTTTCTTT. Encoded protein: CASSRAETGFTEAFF.

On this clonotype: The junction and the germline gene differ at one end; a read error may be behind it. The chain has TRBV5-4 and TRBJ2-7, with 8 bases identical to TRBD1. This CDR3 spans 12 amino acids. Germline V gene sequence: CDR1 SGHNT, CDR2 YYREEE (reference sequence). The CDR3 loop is CASSRDRGFKHF. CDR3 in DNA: TGTGCCAGCAGCAGAGACAGGGGATTCAAGCACTTC.

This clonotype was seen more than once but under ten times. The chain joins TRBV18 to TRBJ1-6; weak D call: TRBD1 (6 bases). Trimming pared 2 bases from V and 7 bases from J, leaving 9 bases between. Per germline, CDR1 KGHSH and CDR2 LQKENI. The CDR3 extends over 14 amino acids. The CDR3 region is CASSPDRLNSPLHF. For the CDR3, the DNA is TGTGCCAGCTCACCAGACAGGTTAAATTCACCCCTCCACTTT.

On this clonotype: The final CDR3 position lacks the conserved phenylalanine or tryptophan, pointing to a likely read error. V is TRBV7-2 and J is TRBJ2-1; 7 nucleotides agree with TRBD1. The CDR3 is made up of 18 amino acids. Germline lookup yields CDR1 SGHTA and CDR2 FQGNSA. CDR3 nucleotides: TGTGTCAGCAACCCAGCCTGGACAGGTTCCCACTCCTACAATGAGCAGTTCCTC. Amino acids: CVSNPAWTGSHSYNEQFL.

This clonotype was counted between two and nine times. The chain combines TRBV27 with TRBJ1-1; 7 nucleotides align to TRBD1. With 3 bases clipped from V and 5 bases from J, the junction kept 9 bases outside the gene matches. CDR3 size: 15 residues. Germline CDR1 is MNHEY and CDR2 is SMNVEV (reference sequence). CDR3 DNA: TGTGCCAGCAGTTTTGGGCAGGGGGGGGGAACTGAAGCTTTCTTT. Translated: CASSFGQGGGTEAFF.

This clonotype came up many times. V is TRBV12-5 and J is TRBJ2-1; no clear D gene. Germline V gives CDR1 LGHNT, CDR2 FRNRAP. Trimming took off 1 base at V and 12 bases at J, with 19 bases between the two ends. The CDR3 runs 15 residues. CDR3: CASGLARPPERRQFF. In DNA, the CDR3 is TGTGCTAGTGGTTTGGCCCGACCCCCCGAACGGAGGCAGTTCTTC. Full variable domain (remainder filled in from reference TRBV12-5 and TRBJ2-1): DARVTQTPRHKVTEMGQEVTMRCQPILGHNTVFWYRQTMMQGLELLAYFRNRAPLDDSGMPKDRFSAEMPDATLATLKIQPSEPRDSAVYFCASGLARPPERRQFFGPGTRLTVL.

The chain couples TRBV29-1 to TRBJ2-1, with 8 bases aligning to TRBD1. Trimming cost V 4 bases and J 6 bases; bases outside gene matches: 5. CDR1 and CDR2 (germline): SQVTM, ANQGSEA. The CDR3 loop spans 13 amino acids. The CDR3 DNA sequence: TGCAGCGTTGCAGGGGGCCATCGCAATGAGCAGTTCTTC. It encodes CSVAGGHRNEQFF.

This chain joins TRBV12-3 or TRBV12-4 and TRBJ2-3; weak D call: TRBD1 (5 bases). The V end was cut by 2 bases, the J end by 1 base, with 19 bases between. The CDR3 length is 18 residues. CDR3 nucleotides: TGTGCCAGCAGTTTACCCGGCAATAGGGGATTGGGCACAGATACGCAGTATTTT. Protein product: CASSLPGNRGLGTDTQYF.